The clone carrying this T cell receptor (beta chain) appeared a few times. Its target is unknown. The data were taken from a study of CD8+ T cells in alopecia areata. Study context: Treated patients were given 5 to 10 mg oral tofacitinib twice daily. Affected scalp percentage determined the severity score of treated patients.

The treatment: oral pan-JAK inhibitor, 5-10 mg twice daily. Whole-study findings and limits: Scalp sequencing captures resident alphabeta T cells of normal skin too.

In each case, RNA was isolated and then reverse transcribed into cDNA as the sequencing template. Generated by immunoSEQ multiplex PCR, the TCRdb table keeps only in-frame clones and is missing some. The table has about 190,000 clones, 45% to 75% seen once. The starting material was CD4+ T cells sorted from blood, obtained at week 4, from a patient treated with tofacitinib. The sequence derives from a human donor with alopecia areata.

CDR3 DNA: TGTGCCAGCAGCTCCCCAGCGGGAACCACAGATACGCAGTATTTT. Protein sequence: CASSSPAGTTDTQYF. The genes are TRBV7-2 and TRBJ2-3, with TRBD2 identical over 7 bases. This CDR3 spans 15 amino acids. CDR1 SGHTA and CDR2 FQGNSA come from the germline V gene. Losses at the gene ends were 4 bases for V and 2 bases for J; bases not matched to a gene: 6. The whole variable domain, remainder taken from reference TRBV7-2 and TRBJ2-3, is GAGVSQSPSNKVTEKGKDVELRCDPISGHTALYWYRQSLGQGLEFLIYFQGNSAPDKSGLPSDRFSAERTGGSVSTLTIQRTQQEDSAVYLCASSSPAGTTDTQYFGPGTRLTVL.